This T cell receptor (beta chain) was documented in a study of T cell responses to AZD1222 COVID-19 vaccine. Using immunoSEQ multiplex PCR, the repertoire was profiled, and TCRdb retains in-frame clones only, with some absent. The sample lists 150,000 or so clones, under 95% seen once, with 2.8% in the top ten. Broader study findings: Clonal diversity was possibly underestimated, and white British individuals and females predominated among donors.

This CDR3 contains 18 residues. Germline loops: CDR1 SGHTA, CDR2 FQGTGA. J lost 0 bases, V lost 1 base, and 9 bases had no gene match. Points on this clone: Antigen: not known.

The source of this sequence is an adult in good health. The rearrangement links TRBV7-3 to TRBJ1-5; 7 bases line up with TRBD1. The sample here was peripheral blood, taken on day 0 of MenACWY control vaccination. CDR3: CASSLKGQRRYSNQPQHF. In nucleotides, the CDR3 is TGTGCCAGCAGCTTAAAGGGACAGAGACGTTATAGCAATCAGCCCCAGCATTTT.